This entry describes one TCR beta chain. Its antigen has not been determined. The CDR3 sequence holds 16 residues, the cysteine and phenylalanine included. Only the CDR3 DNA is retained, 48 bases long and in frame from the first base. At the junction V is shortened by 4 bases and J by 4 bases, with 20 bases in between. Based on the germline V gene, the CDR1 and CDR2 sequences are SGDLS and YYNGEE. The cohort comprised some 680 healthy bone marrow donors. At the time of sampling, every cohort member was nominally healthy, though immune exposures that went unrecorded were likely present. The donor tested CMV seronegative and was one of the 352 seronegative cohort members. Each donor provided a peripheral blood sample, and peripheral blood mononuclear cells were used for TCR beta sequencing. Genomic DNA was extracted from the blood cell samples with the Qiagen DNeasy Blood Extraction Kit. This specimen comes from a study of cytomegalovirus exposure and HLA in healthy donors (TCRdb year 2017). A note on the overall study: In an earlier analysis of some 550 of the donors, 250 to 350 Gb of sequence data and just under 120 million unique TCR beta sequences from approximately 180 million T cells were reported. To predict cytomegalovirus infection status, the study combined high-throughput TCR immunosequencing, statistical association of individual TCRs with disease status, and machine learning. Every discovery cohort repertoire had been produced on one sequencing platform. Of the roughly 400 genotyped donors, 81% were placed in the genetic ancestry cluster associated with self-reported Caucasian donors. Roughly 300 gigabases of sequencing data and around 85 million unique TCR sequences made up an early release that covered under 750 HLA-typed donors. To decide whether each TCR beta V gene segment behaved as functional or pseudogenic, an earlier analysis of approximately 590 of the donors relied on high-throughput TCR beta sequencing. Class I and class II HLA loci were covered by the typing at four-digit resolution. Genome-wide SNP genotypes for about 65% of the 666 donors were used in a later genetic analysis, which treated that subset as a discovery cohort. The study was designed to test whether signatures of past pathogen exposure could be identified by cataloging public T cell receptors. Typing coverage varied by locus: 629-630 donors for A, B, C, DRB1 and DQB1; approximately 560 for DQA1; approximately 610 for DPA1; roughly 470 for DPB1. Along with the roughly 610-subject first cohort, a separate validation cohort of 120 different subjects was used. Among around 400 genotyped donors of the cohort, an average of approximately 200,000 unique TCR beta nucleotide sequences was sequenced per donor, of which 15% to 20% were non-productive. Several DR-DQ haplotypes were handled as single units for association and clustering because linkage in the cohort was strong. Alongside the repertoire data, information on donor age, sex, ethnicity and CMV serostatus was compiled. In the later analysis, no new phenotypic data were used to find candidate immune exposures; instead, reliance was placed on TCR beta sequences and their occurrence across donors. The study used immunosequencing to profile the T cell repertoires of hundreds of subjects and linked those repertoires to cytomegalovirus serostatus. A later analysis re-examined previously published TCR beta repertoires from more than 550 donors and added high-resolution HLA genotyping to investigate patterns of TCR occurrence. Study-wide conclusions, independent of this receptor: Several of the top co-occurrence clusters appeared to be linked to parvovirus B19, influenza, CMV and Epstein-Barr virus, according to a later analysis. Linkage disequilibrium might explain the correlated functional status among segregating V segments, but an unknown experimental factor could not be ruled out. About 17 rarely observed V segments, including chromosome 9 orphons, were excluded from the earlier analysis of several hundred of the donors because counts were too low. In an earlier analysis of about 550 of the donors, most TCR beta V segments were observed in productive rearrangements about 90% or about 30% of the time, broadly matching IMGT annotations. According to a later analysis, TCR association rates differed among HLA loci, with DRB1 alleles showing the most associated TCRs and HLA-C alleles showing the fewest. Only TCR beta chains were sequenced in this cohort, and the absence of alpha or paired-chain data limited detectable features. For the cohort, immune exposure information was limited to CMV serostatus. A further reported finding was that TCR beta sequences accurately predicted the HLA-A and HLA-B alleles for most subjects in the first cohort. A few of the identified cytomegalovirus-associated TCR beta chains were confirmed in vitro to be specific for cytomegalovirus antigens. According to the authors, the approach could potentially be generalized to other disease states and immunological phenotypes. V-gene and J-gene trimming of TCR beta chains was associated with a missense DCLRE1C variant in a later genetic analysis, and the association was replicated in an independent cohort. While some public TCRs were present in many individuals, most TCR sequences turned up only very rarely across donors. Sequencing depth was assumed to be roughly uniform across donors in the presence/absence analyses, though that assumption may not hold. The study gave a list of some 150 TCR beta chains associated with cytomegalovirus. Assigning TCR associations to individual alleles was difficult when HLA alleles, especially DR and DQ, strongly co-occurred. The sequencing pipeline was judged likely to have produced a cluster of highly shared sequence variants as a technical artifact. At a false discovery rate of 0.05, a later analysis linked about 16,000 TCR beta sequences to specific HLA alleles. HLA typing was unavailable for some donors at each locus, so association tests used only the typed subset. A later analysis found that most CMV-associated TCR beta chains appeared HLA-restricted, with HLA associations seemingly driven largely by CMV exposure. Some IMGT-functional V segments, including TRBV6-2 and TRBV6-3, could not be distinguished by the 87-base-pair reads and were therefore excluded. In a later genetic analysis, fewer N-insertions in productive TCRs were reported among donors in an Asian-associated ancestry cluster than the approximately 630-donor mean. The classifier was reported to diagnose cytomegalovirus status with high specificity and sensitivity in both the original cohort and the validation cohort. In a later analysis, HLA-associated TCR beta chains were found to be more clonally expanded and to have lower generation probabilities than equally common non-associated chains.

To prepare the library, the immunoSEQ multiplex PCR assay was applied. A mixture of 60 forward primers for TCR Vbeta segments and 13 reverse primers for TCR Jbeta segments was used in the multiplex PCR. Amplification of the CDR3 region of rearranged TCR beta genes was performed with a multiplex PCR assay on genomic DNA. The Illumina HiSeq System was used to sequence the amplified TCR beta libraries as 87-base-pair reads. From the authors' description of their analysis: In a later analysis, tens of millions of unique TCR beta chains were counted across the 666 repertoires, and around 10 million of these chains were shared by at least two donors. Raw reads were error-corrected and collapsed into unique sequences by a nearest-neighbor algorithm in which closely related sequences were merged to remove PCR and sequencing errors. To assign V, D and J gene segments, CDR3 sequences were aligned to IMGT reference sequences. For a sequence to be retained, a match of at least six nucleotides was required to both a V gene segment and a J gene segment. A rearrangement was called productive if the CDR3 had no stop codons and remained in frame with V and J, and every other rearrangement was called non-productive. CDR3 was defined by IMGT convention, running from the second conserved V-encoded cysteine to the conserved J-encoded phenylalanine. Sequences without an unambiguous match to a single V gene segment were excluded from the earlier analysis of several hundred of the donors. An earlier analysis of 587 of the donors classified V segments as functional when productive rearrangements were above 56.7% and as segregating when the standard deviation between donors was above 5%. A statistical classification framework was built to diagnose cytomegalovirus status from the catalog of TCR beta chain sequences. A later analysis assigned V and J genes by comparing TCR nucleotide sequences with IMGT/GENE-DB human TR gene sequences. The TCRdist pipeline was used in a later analysis to assign CDR3 sequences and most-parsimonious VDJ recombination scenarios. In a later analysis, each TCR beta chain was defined by its CDR3 amino acid sequence together with its V-gene family, and reads lacking a unique V-gene family were excluded. As a way to deal with suspected cross-contamination and a sequencing artifact, a later analysis dropped approximately 570 nucleotide sequences that were highly shared and had low generation probability. In a later analysis, a clonal expansion index was calculated for each public chain from normalized within-repertoire ranks of inferred template counts. In a later analysis, generation probabilities were computed with a VDJ recombination model fitted to out-of-frame rearrangements, and the resulting probabilities were checked against IGoR. A later analysis scored TCR-TCR, TCR-HLA and TCR-CMV co-occurrence with hypergeometric tests, applying a repertoire-size bias correction to TCR pairs. To estimate false discovery rates, a later analysis permuted the HLA or CMV assignments 20 times. In a later analysis, co-occurring TCRs were grouped using DBSCAN, with TCRdist sequence similarity added in when clustering inside HLA-allele-positive subsets. Repertoires with fewer than 30,000 or more than 120,000 public chains, plus five repertoires with anomalous nucleotide sharing, were excluded from co-occurrence clustering. Imported from immuneACCESS, the table was reduced by TCRdb to in-frame sequences with V and J called. These copies leave out some clones; in studies compared against another copy, an unresolved V gene accounts for under half, and the cause of the remainder is not known. V and J calls and clone size are as listed in that table; D and trimming were resolved from the DNA. This specimen's table enumerates 45,000 to 60,000 clones. The ten largest clones take up less than 2.5% of the sample.

This receptor was identified in a female donor in good health and CMV-seronegative. The rearrangement combines TRBV9 with TRBJ1-2; TRBD1 is a possible D gene, resting on 6 matching bases. Sample: PBMCs. The nucleotide sequence is TGTGCCAGCAGCCCCCGCGATAGGACAGTTGTCTATGGCTACACCTTC. Protein translation: CASSPRDRTVVYGYTF.